Here is one T cell receptor beta chain with its context. Its antigen is not known. The V end lost 4 bases, the J end lost 4 bases, and 26 bases lay between the germline ends. CDR1 SGDLS and CDR2 YYNGEE come from the germline V gene. CDR3 length equals 19 residues. This sample is part of a study of cytomegalovirus exposure and HLA in healthy donors. Overall study context: The roughly 100 million unique TCR beta sequences, from 150 million to 200 million T cells, were found by an earlier analysis.

Study observations and caveats: Fewer than 200 TCR beta chains were listed as cytomegalovirus-associated. Available immune exposure information was restricted to CMV serostatus only. Presence/absence analyses treated sequencing depth as roughly uniform across donors.

Amplification used 60 Vbeta primers and 13 Jbeta primers. Assay used: immunoSEQ multiplex PCR; TCRdb lists only in-frame clones, some missing. The listing contains 150,000 or so clones. The source material was PBMCs. The sequence came from a woman aged 50 to 65 in good health and CMV-seronegative. V is TRBV9 and J is TRBJ2-2, with D perhaps TRBD1 (6 bases). Here the CDR3 reads CASSFFLSAGTPGTGELFF. The DNA of the CDR3 is TGTGCCAGCAGCTTTTTTCTGAGTGCCGGGACACCGGGCACCGGGGAGCTGTTTTTT.